A single sample is the source of the 27 T cell receptor beta chains below, sequenced in a study of cytomegalovirus exposure and HLA in healthy donors (dated by TCRdb to 2016 to 2017). Libraries were constructed by the immunoSEQ multiplex PCR assay. The multiplex PCR relied on a mix of 60 forward primers for TCR Vbeta segments and 13 reverse primers for TCR Jbeta segments. TCRdb carries this immuneACCESS record with in-frame sequences only. Its versions omit some clonotypes, under half of them owing to an unresolved V gene in the studies checked, with the rest unexplained. The sample includes 180,000 or so clones, with around 80% observed a single time. The ten largest clonotypes hold 1.5% to 1.7% of the sample. The sequenced material came from PBMCs. Source of these receptors: a middle-aged man in good health and CMV-seronegative.

The rearrangement uses TRBV7-3 and TRBJ2-4, with TRBD1 matching 8 bases. CDR1 and CDR2 (germline): SGHTA, FQGTGA. J lost 11 bases, V lost 5 bases, and 5 bases had no gene match. The length of the CDR3 is 12 residues. DNA for the CDR3: TGTGCCAGCAGCCGAACAGGGGGATTTCAGTACTTC. Translation: CASSRTGGFQYF. Variable domain in full (rest from reference TRBV7-3 and TRBJ2-4): GAGVSQTPSNKVTEKGKYVELRCDPISGHTALYWYRQSLGQGPEFLIYFQGTGAADDSGLPNDRFFAVRPEGSVSTLKIQRTERGDSAVYLCASSRTGGFQYFGAGTRLSVL.

This clone was picked up one time. The V and J genes are TRBV19 and TRBJ2-5; tentatively, D is TRBD2 (6 bases). Germline V gene lookup returns CDR1 LNHDA and CDR2 SQIVND (reference sequence). The V end lost 4 bases, the J end lost 5 bases, and 14 bases lay between the germline ends. This CDR3 is 14 amino acids long. The CDR3 loop is CASSTFTSTETQYF. CDR3 sequence (DNA): TGTGCCAGTAGTACCTTTACTAGCACCGAGACCCAGTACTTC.

This sequence joins TRBV5-1 and TRBJ2-1, with D tentatively TRBD2 (5 bases). Germline-derived CDR1 and CDR2 are SGHRS and YFSETQ. The CDR3 is made up of 13 amino acids. Trimming removed 1 base from V and 7 bases from J, with 9 bases in between. Here the CDR3 reads CASSLTSNNEQFF. Written as DNA, the CDR3 is TGCGCCAGCAGCTTGACTAGTAATAATGAGCAGTTCTTC.

The chain recombines TRBV4-1 with TRBJ2-7; D uncertain. Trimming removed 0 bases at V and 7 bases at J, with 13 bases between. The CDR3 runs 14 residues. Per germline, CDR1 MGHRA and CDR2 YSYEKL. The CDR3 bases are TGCGCCAGCAGCCAAGACTTTTTCCTGAGGGAGCAGTACTTC. Translating it yields CASSQDFFLREQYF.

This sequence joins TRBV19 and TRBJ2-7; 7 bases align to TRBD1. CDR1 LNHDA and CDR2 SQIVND come from the germline V gene (reference sequence). The CDR3 runs to 23 residues. J lost 2 bases, V lost 4 bases, and 32 bases had no gene match. CDR3 sequence reads: CASSTRSVPRQGDPSFWTYEQYF. CDR3 bases: TGTGCCAGTAGTACCCGGTCTGTCCCGAGGCAGGGGGACCCGTCTTTCTGGACCTACGAGCAGTACTTC. Combining the CDR3 with reference TRBV19 and TRBJ2-7 gives the whole variable domain DGGITQSPKYLFRKEGQNVTLSCEQNLNHDAMYWYRQDPGQGLRLIYYSQIVNDFQKGDIAEGYSVSREKKESFPLTVTSAQKNPTAFYLCASSTRSVPRQGDPSFWTYEQYFGPGTRLTVT.

This chain uses TRBV5-1 with TRBJ2-7; D is perhaps TRBD2 (5 bases). The V end lost 4 bases, the J end lost 6 bases, and 26 bases lay between the germline ends. This CDR3 contains 17 residues. Germline V CDR1 and CDR2: SGHRS, YFSETQ. In DNA, the CDR3 is TGCGCCAGCAGCCTCGAAGCCGCGACTACCCCTCCTTTCGAGCAGTACTTC. It translates to CASSLEAATTPPFEQYF.

This clone was found a few times. V is TRBV4-2 and J is TRBJ2-7; TRBD1 matches at 12 bases. With 4 bases clipped from V and 5 bases from J, the junction kept 3 bases outside the gene matches. The CDR3 extends over 14 amino acids. Germline values: CDR1 LGHNA, CDR2 YNFKEQ. The CDR3: CASSPGQGADEQYF. The CDR3, as DNA: TGTGCCAGCAGCCCGGGACAGGGGGCGGACGAGCAGTACTTC.

The chain employs TRBV19 and TRBJ1-3, with 12 bases aligning to TRBD1. The V gene end was trimmed by 7 bases and the J gene end by 4 bases; junction bases not matched to a gene: 2. In germline, CDR1 is LNHDA, CDR2 SQIVND (reference sequence). The CDR3 totals 14 residues. The chain's CDR3 is CASTGTGGGNTIYF. In nucleotides, the CDR3 is TGTGCCAGTACCGGGACAGGGGGCGGAAACACCATATATTTT.

This chain connects TRBV27 to TRBJ1-3, with unresolved D. This CDR3 comprises 16 residues. The germline V gene encodes CDR1 MNHEY and CDR2 SMNVEV (reference sequence). Trimming left V 0 bases short and J 1 base short, with 10 bases between. The CDR3 loop is CASSLSPFVSGNTIYF. Written as DNA, the CDR3 is TGTGCCAGCAGTTTATCCCCCTTTGTGTCTGGAAACACCATATATTTT.

In the case of this clone: The sample has other DNA sequences that encode this CDR3 too. This sequence joins TRBV5-1 and TRBJ1-3, with a weak D call TRBD1 (6 bases). This CDR3 has 14 residues. Trimming shortened V by 8 bases and J by 4 bases, and 16 bases separated the two germline ends. Germline assignment: CDR1 SGHRS and CDR2 YFSETQ. CDR3 coding DNA: TGCGCCAGTTCTCCAGGGACATTAGGAAACACCATATATTTT. As protein: CASSPGTLGNTIYF.

The rearrangement uses TRBV10-3 and TRBJ2-2; TRBD1 matches at 8 bases. Unmatched junction bases numbered 7, after V lost 2 bases and J lost 5 bases. The CDR3 sequence is 16 residues long. Germline V gene sequence: CDR1 ENHRY, CDR2 SYGVKD. CDR3 sequence: CAISEVVQGGTGELFF. CDR3 DNA sequence: TGTGCCATCAGTGAGGTGGTACAGGGGGGAACCGGGGAGCTGTTTTTT.

The chain carries TRBV7-6 and TRBJ2-3; 10 bases are a match to TRBD2. Trimming took 3 bases from V and 5 from J; bases not matched to a gene: 5. CDR1 and CDR2 (germline): SGHVS, FNYEAQ. The CDR3 has 15 amino acids. CDR3 sequence (DNA): TGTGCCAGCAGCTTTCTAGCGGGGGTTAGAGATACGCAGTATTTT. Protein sequence: CASSFLAGVRDTQYF.

This clone appeared once. The chain combines TRBV30 with TRBJ2-5; D not certain. V dropped 2 bases and J dropped 2 bases, with 6 bases sitting between them. The CDR3 is 12 amino acids. Germline V gene sequence: CDR1 GTSNPN, CDR2 SVGIG (reference sequence). The CDR3 here is CAWSRQQETQYF. DNA of the CDR3: TGTGCCTGGAGTAGACAACAAGAGACCCAGTACTTC.

The chain combines TRBV27 with TRBJ1-5, with D possibly being TRBD1 (6 bases). With 8 bases removed from V and 11 bases from J, the gap between germline ends came to 13 bases. Germline values: CDR1 MNHEY, CDR2 SMNVEV (reference sequence). The CDR3 runs 11 residues. The CDR3, as DNA: TGTGCCAGCGGGGGCTGGGGAGCCCAGCATTTT. This encodes CASGGWGAQHF.

The chain combines TRBV25-1 with TRBJ2-1, with 11 bases aligning to TRBD2. V was clipped by 3 bases and J by 5 bases; unmatched bases: 6. This CDR3 region has 16 residues. Germline V gives CDR1 MGHDK, CDR2 SYGVNS. CDR3 in DNA: TGTGCCAGCAGTGACCCGGGACTAGCGGTAAACAATGAGCAGTTCTTC. It translates to CASSDPGLAVNNEQFF.

This rearrangement joins TRBV6-6 to TRBJ2-7; unclear D gene. V dropped 5 bases and J dropped 3 bases, with 5 bases sitting between them. The CDR3 sequence is 11 residues long. Germline values: CDR1 MNHNY, CDR2 SVGAGI (reference sequence). CDR3 sequence reads: CASSPVYEQYF. DNA for the CDR3: TGTGCCAGCAGTCCGGTCTACGAGCAGTACTTC.

The CDR3 sequence is CASSLDSNTEAFF. Here the CDR3 DNA reads TGTGCCAGCAGCTTGGACAGTAACACTGAAGCTTTCTTT. The V call is TRBV7-9, the J call TRBJ1-1, with D tentatively TRBD1 (6 bases). The ends were cut back, 3 bases at V and 2 bases at J, with 7 bases in the middle. The germline gives CDR1 SEHNR, CDR2 FQNEAQ (reference sequence). The CDR3 has 13 residues. The full variable domain, with the rest looked up from reference TRBV7-9 and TRBJ1-1, is DTGVSQNPRHKITKRGQNVTFRCDPISEHNRLYWYRQTLGQGPEFLTYFQNEAQLEKSRLLSDRFSAERPKGSFSTLEIQRTEQGDSAMYLCASSLDSNTEAFFGQGTRLTVV.

V and J are TRBV7-9 and TRBJ1-1; D is uncertain. This CDR3 contains 11 residues. Trimming took off 4 bases at V and 8 bases at J, with 8 bases between the two ends. CDR1 SEHNR and CDR2 FQNEAQ come from the germline V gene (reference sequence). As DNA, the CDR3 is TGTGCCAGCAGCTCCAGCGGGGAAGCTTTCTTT. It translates to CASSSSGEAFF.

V is TRBV18 and J is TRBJ2-5, with D maybe TRBD2 (6 bases). CDR1 KGHSH and CDR2 LQKENI come from the germline V gene. Trimming cost V 3 bases and J 5 bases, with 10 bases left between them. The length of the CDR3 is 13 residues. The DNA of the CDR3 is TGTGCCAGCTCACCGGGACTTGTTGAGACCCAGTACTTC. Translation gives CASSPGLVETQYF.

V usage is TRBV4-3 and J usage is TRBJ2-3; TRBD2 matches at 13 bases. There are 18 residues in the CDR3. Germline CDR1 is LGHNA and CDR2 is YSLEER. Unmatched junction bases numbered 9, after V lost 0 bases and J lost 6 bases. The CDR3 is CASSQDGLAGAPFDTQYF. Written as DNA, the CDR3 is TGCGCCAGCAGCCAAGATGGACTAGCGGGGGCCCCCTTTGATACGCAGTATTTT.

The chain uses TRBV28 and TRBJ2-7; D gene ambiguous. The CDR3 is made up of 14 amino acids. Germline V CDR1 and CDR2: MDHEN, SYDVKM. The V and J ends lost 4 bases and 3 bases respectively, with 13 bases between them. CDR3 protein: CASSSNLVGYEQYF. Here the CDR3 DNA reads TGTGCCAGCAGTTCAAATCTAGTAGGCTACGAGCAGTACTTC.

This chain uses TRBV30 with TRBJ2-5, with TRBD1 as a possible D gene (5 bases). Germline loops: CDR1 GTSNPN, CDR2 SVGIG (reference sequence). Trimming left V 2 bases short and J 4 bases short, with 26 bases between. This CDR3 region has 18 residues. The CDR3 nucleotides read TGTGCCTGGAGTTTCCCGGAGAAATTAGGGGCGCGGAGAGAGACCCAGTACTTC. It yields the protein CAWSFPEKLGARRETQYF.

The CDR3: CASSARTGRNSPLHF. The CDR3 DNA reads TGTGCCAGCAGTGCCCGGACGGGGAGGAATTCACCCCTCCACTTT. J is TRBJ1-6 and V is TRBV28, with D unresolved. The ends were cut back, 5 bases at V and 7 bases at J, with 15 bases in the middle. The CDR3 has 15 residues. Germline lookup yields CDR1 MDHEN and CDR2 SYDVKM. Full variable domain (outside the CDR3, taken from reference TRBV28 and TRBJ1-6): DVKVTQSSRYLVKRTGEKVFLECVQDMDHENMFWYRQDPGLGLRLIYFSYDVKMKEKGDIPEGYSVSREKKERFSLILESASTNQTSMYLCASSARTGRNSPLHFGNGTRLTVT.

The chain links TRBV7-2 to TRBJ2-7; D may be TRBD1 (6 bases). The CDR3 is 14 amino acids. Germline CDR1 and CDR2: SGHTA and FQGNSA. V lost 1 base and J 4 bases, leaving 11 bases between the germline ends. Here the CDR3 reads CASSLDAGAYEQYF. The CDR3 coding sequence is TGTGCCAGCAGCTTAGATGCAGGGGCTTACGAGCAGTACTTC.

The chain joins TRBV19 to TRBJ2-5; TRBD2 agrees at 10 bases. CDR1 is LNHDA and CDR2 is SQIVND in the germline V gene (reference sequence). The CDR3 has 14 residues. V lost 7 bases, J lost 4 bases, and 6 bases stayed unmatched. As DNA, the CDR3 is TGTGCCAGTACTGAGCGGGGGGGCCGAGAGACCCAGTACTTC. Its translation: CASTERGGRETQYF. The whole variable domain, remainder taken from reference TRBV19 and TRBJ2-5, is DGGITQSPKYLFRKEGQNVTLSCEQNLNHDAMYWYRQDPGQGLRLIYYSQIVNDFQKGDIAEGYSVSREKKESFPLTVTSAQKNPTAFYLCASTERGGRETQYFGPGTRLLVL.

The chain carries TRBV2 and TRBJ1-1; the D is unclear. V was clipped by 6 bases and J by 2 bases, with 7 bases between them. Germline CDR1 SNHLY, CDR2 FYNNEI. This CDR3 spans 12 amino acids. The CDR3 protein is CASRIRNTEAFF. The CDR3 bases are TGTGCCAGCAGGATCAGAAACACTGAAGCTTTCTTT.

This chain connects TRBV30 to TRBJ1-2, with D possibly TRBD1 on 5 matching bases. The CDR3 spans 13 residues. The germline V gene encodes CDR1 GTSNPN and CDR2 SVGIG (reference sequence). With 0 bases removed from V and 5 bases from J, the gap between germline ends came to 10 bases. The CDR3 DNA follows: TGTGCCTGGAGTGTAGGGACTGAGTATGGCTACACCTTC. Amino acids: CAWSVGTEYGYTF.